The T cell receptor (beta chain) under discussion was sequenced for a study of T cell responses to AZD1222 COVID-19 vaccine. Study-wide points: Sampling that yielded the repertoires occurred only after the peak T cell response. Spike-specific TCR breadth and depth grew following two AZD1222 doses. White British donors predominated, females outnumbered males, and clonal diversity was possibly underestimated.

A remark on this clone: Its specificity is unknown.

From germline, CDR1 is SQVTM and CDR2 ANQGSEA. V lost 7 bases, J lost 2 bases, and 11 bases stayed unmatched. The CDR3 runs to 15 residues. The table came from immunoSEQ multiplex PCR; TCRdb's copy has only in-frame clones and leaves some out. The sample has more than 85,000 clones; about 91% are singletons. The receptor was isolated from an adult who received the AZD1222 COVID-19 vaccine. The chain couples TRBV29-1 to TRBJ2-1; 7 bases are shared with TRBD2. This material consisted of peripheral blood, taken 28 days after the second AZD1222 dose. This CDR3 reads CSGRREGLAYNEQFF. Written as DNA, the CDR3 is TGCAGCGGGAGAAGGGAGGGGTTAGCCTACAATGAGCAGTTCTTC.